A selection of T cell receptor beta chains follows, all from one sample in a study of T cells after yellow fever vaccination. TCRdb recomputed calls from the 5' RACE reads with MiXCR, one row per CDR3 protein. The table has roughly 62,000 distinct CDR3 sequences, around 6.5% seen once. Material: CD8+ T cells sorted from PBMCs, obtained on the day of the first yellow fever vaccination. These receptors came from a man aged 18 to 29 who received the YFV17D yellow fever vaccine. The CDR3 runs from the conserved cysteine through the conserved F or W. D genes are given only for firm matches. A row's size may be missing; if present it is once, few, many or a size class.

abundance,v_gene,j_gene,d_gene,CDR3aa,CDR3nt
many,TRBV20-1,TRBJ2-3,TRBD2,CSAEAGASDTQYF,TGCAGTGCTGAAGCGGGGGCCTCAGATACGCAGTATTTT
few,TRBV7-9,TRBJ2-7,NA,CASSRGSYEQYF,TGTGCCAGCAGCCGGGGTTCCTACGAGCAGTACTTC
few,TRBV4-3,TRBJ2-6,NA,CASSGRGLSGANVLTF,TGCGCCAGCAGCGGCAGGGGACTGTCTGGGGCCAACGTCCTGACTTTC
NA,TRBV14,TRBJ2-7,NA,CASRQTGLSSSYEQYF,TGTGCCAGCAGACAAACGGGACTCTCAAGCTCCTACGAGCAGTACTTC
few,TRBV10-3,TRBJ1-2,NA,CAITSRPFYGYTF,TGTGCCATCACCTCCAGGCCGTTCTATGGCTACACCTTC
NA,TRBV6-5,TRBJ2-7,NA,CASTGGAYEQYF,TGTGCCAGCACCGGAGGCGCCTACGAGCAGTACTTC
many,TRBV6-2/TRBV6-3,TRBJ2-1,TRBD2,CATGTSTYNEQFF,TGTGCCACCGGGACTAGTACGTACAATGAGCAGTTCTTC
NA,TRBV4-3,TRBJ1-1,NA,CASSPLSTDITIMNTEAFF,TGCGCCAGCAGCCCCCTAAGCACAGACATAACAATCATGAACACTGAAGCTTTCTTT
many,TRBV7-9,TRBJ1-1,NA,CASRTNTEAFF,TGTGCCAGCAGGACGAACACTGAAGCTTTCTTT
NA,TRBV7-3,TRBJ2-2,TRBD1,CASSSDGTGNTGELFF,TGTGCCAGCAGCTCAGACGGGACAGGGAACACCGGGGAGCTGTTTTTT
NA,TRBV29-1,TRBJ1-3,NA,CSVEAGGNTIYF,TGCAGCGTTGAGGCGGGCGGAAACACCATATATTTT
few,TRBV7-9,TRBJ2-7,TRBD1,CASAILRDRNYEQYF,TGTGCCAGCGCCATCTTACGGGACAGGAACTACGAGCAGTACTTC
few,TRBV25-1,TRBJ1-2,NA,CASNSGAYGYTF,TGTGCCAGCAACTCAGGGGCCTATGGCTACACCTTC
few,TRBV12-5,TRBJ2-3,TRBD2,CASGLLGGGEDTQYF,TGTGCTAGTGGTTTGTTGGGCGGGGGGGAAGATACGCAGTATTTT
many,TRBV18,TRBJ2-1,TRBD1,CASSPSGTGFHEQFF,TGTGCCAGCTCACCGTCCGGGACAGGTTTTCATGAGCAGTTCTTC
NA,TRBV7-3,TRBJ2-5,NA,CASSPLGGTEETQYF,TGTGCCAGCAGCCCCCTCGGTGGGACTGAGGAGACCCAGTACTTC
NA,TRBV7-2,TRBJ2-1,TRBD1,CASSLARQGINNEQFF,TGTGCCAGCAGCTTAGCACGACAGGGGATTAACAATGAGCAGTTCTTC
few,TRBV7-9,TRBJ1-5,NA,CASSLTDSNQPQHF,TGTGCCAGCAGCCTGACGGATAGCAATCAGCCCCAGCATTTT
many,TRBV4-2,TRBJ2-3,TRBD2,CASSQDERGAADTQYF,TGTGCCAGCAGCCAAGACGAGCGGGGGGCGGCAGATACGCAGTATTTT
many,TRBV6-5,TRBJ2-4,NA,CASSYSRVGRLAKNIQYF,TGTGCCAGCAGTTACTCGAGGGTGGGACGCCTAGCCAAAAACATTCAGTACTTC
NA,TRBV5-1,TRBJ2-5,TRBD2,CASATTGGAFQTQYF,TGCGCCAGCGCCACGACCGGGGGGGCTTTTCAGACCCAGTACTTC
many,TRBV5-1,TRBJ1-2,NA,CASSLLRGPNYGYTF,TGCGCCAGCAGCTTGCTTAGGGGCCCTAACTATGGCTACACCTTC
many,TRBV12-3/TRBV12-4,TRBJ2-3,TRBD2,CASSLRLAGGPLGTDTQYF,TGTGCCAGCAGTTTAAGGCTAGCGGGGGGCCCCTTGGGCACAGATACGCAGTATTTT
NA,TRBV6-1,TRBJ2-1,NA,CASSKQGSYNEQFF,TGTGCCAGCAGTAAACAGGGCTCCTACAATGAGCAGTTCTTC
many,TRBV5-1,TRBJ1-2,NA,CATKQGEEGYTF,TGCGCCACTAAACAGGGTGAGGAGGGCTACACCTTC
few,TRBV5-5,TRBJ1-2,NA,CASSLGRDHTF,TGTGCCAGCAGCTTGGGGCGGGACCACACCTTC
few,TRBV4-2,TRBJ2-6,NA,CASSKSITGVLSGANVLTF,TGTGCCAGCAGCAAATCTATTACCGGGGTACTCTCTGGGGCCAACGTCCTGACTTTC
NA,TRBV7-2,TRBJ1-2,NA,CASSLAIGQITNYGYTF,TGTGCCAGCAGCTTAGCAATCGGGCAGATAACTAACTATGGCTACACCTTC
many,TRBV14,TRBJ2-5,NA,CASSQDWGYQETQYF,TGTGCCAGCAGCCAAGATTGGGGGTACCAAGAGACCCAGTACTTC
NA,TRBV7-9,TRBJ1-2,NA,CASSLTISNYGYTF,TGTGCCAGCAGCTTAACCATATCTAACTATGGCTACACCTTC
NA,TRBV2,TRBJ2-1,NA,CASSEIVSSYNEQFF,TGTGCCAGCAGTGAAATCGTGTCTTCCTACAATGAGCAGTTCTTC
many,TRBV7-6,TRBJ2-5,NA,CASSRKRLGFKGRETQYF,TGTGCCAGCAGCCGGAAACGACTAGGTTTTAAAGGGCGTGAGACCCAGTACTTC
few,TRBV11-2,TRBJ2-1,TRBD1,CASSLGGTGVREQFF,TGTGCCAGCAGCTTAGGCGGGACAGGGGTGCGTGAGCAGTTCTTC
few,TRBV6-1,TRBJ2-3,TRBD1,CASSETPGQGTDTQYF,TGTGCCAGCAGTGAAACCCCGGGACAGGGCACAGATACGCAGTATTTT
NA,TRBV7-2,TRBJ2-1,TRBD2,CASSLGEVAGVGNEQFF,TGTGCCAGCAGCTTAGGTGAGGTAGCGGGGGTCGGCAATGAGCAGTTCTTC
many,TRBV7-6,TRBJ2-5,TRBD1,CASSFRDRTVPKETQYF,TGTGCCAGCAGCTTCCGGGACAGGACCGTACCCAAAGAGACCCAGTACTTC
NA,TRBV5-1,TRBJ2-1,NA,CASKKDSSYNEQFF,TGCGCCAGCAAAAAGGACAGCTCCTACAATGAGCAGTTCTTC
NA,TRBV2,TRBJ2-2,NA,CACSSAGGGGATGELFF,TGTGCCTGCAGTTCGGCCGGGGGAGGGGGGGCCACCGGGGAGCTGTTTTTT
few,TRBV6-2/TRBV6-3,TRBJ1-1,TRBD1,CASSYGTGGTEAFF,TGTGCCAGCAGTTATGGGACAGGAGGGACTGAAGCTTTCTTT
many,TRBV6-5,TRBJ1-2,NA,CASLIPAGNKNYGYTF,TGTGCCAGCTTAATCCCGGCGGGGAACAAAAACTATGGCTACACCTTC
few,TRBV6-5,TRBJ1-5,NA,CASSSRNQPQHF,TGTGCCAGCAGTTCGAGGAATCAGCCCCAGCATTTT
NA,TRBV29-1,TRBJ2-1,NA,CSVSGGQSSYNEQFF,TGCAGCGTATCCGGGGGACAGTCTTCCTACAATGAGCAGTTCTTC
many,TRBV5-1,TRBJ2-1,NA,CASSVGHNEQFF,TGCGCCAGCAGCGTAGGTCACAATGAGCAGTTCTTC
many,TRBV7-6,TRBJ1-1,NA,CASSLAESTEAFF,TGTGCCAGCAGCTTAGCGGAGAGTACTGAAGCTTTCTTT
few,TRBV20-1,TRBJ2-7,NA,CSACGRLFYEQYF,TGCAGTGCTTGCGGACGGTTATTCTACGAGCAGTACTTC
few,TRBV19,TRBJ2-6,NA,CASSIVAGANVLTF,TGTGCCAGTAGTATAGTAGCTGGGGCCAACGTCCTGACTTTC
NA,TRBV2,TRBJ1-6,TRBD1,CASSDAGQSYNSPLHF,TGTGCCAGCAGTGACGCGGGACAGAGCTATAATTCACCCCTCCACTTT
many,TRBV5-1,TRBJ2-1,TRBD1,CASRPGQGEGEQFF,TGCGCCAGCAGACCCGGACAGGGGGAGGGAGAGCAGTTCTTC
NA,TRBV5-1,TRBJ2-2,NA,CASRPDTGELFF,TGCGCCAGCAGGCCCGACACCGGGGAGCTGTTTTTT